The 30 T cell receptor beta chains in this list originate from one sample, sequenced in a study of OX40 agonist ivuxolimab in advanced cancers. The table came from immunoSEQ multiplex PCR; TCRdb's copy has only in-frame clones and leaves some out. The sample holds tens of thousands of clones; roughly 88% are singletons and the top ten take roughly 25%. The input for sequencing was CD4+ or CD8+ T cells sorted from blood, taken in a trial of the OX40 agonist ivuxolimab. Every receptor here comes from an adult with an advanced solid tumor such as melanoma, head and neck, liver or kidney cancer.

Only one count was recorded for this clone. V and J are TRBV7-9 and TRBJ2-7, with a tentative D call TRBD2 (6 bases). V dropped 6 bases and J dropped 2 bases, with 14 bases sitting between them. Germline CDR1 is SEHNR and CDR2 is FQNEAQ (reference sequence). This CDR3 is 14 amino acids long. Written as DNA, the CDR3 is TGTGCCAGCAGTTCCACCCGGGGGACCTACGAGCAGTACTTC. Encoded protein: CASSSTRGTYEQYF. The whole variable domain, filled in from reference TRBV7-9 and TRBJ2-7, reads DTGVSQNPRHKITKRGQNVTFRCDPISEHNRLYWYRQTLGQGPEFLTYFQNEAQLEKSRLLSDRFSAERPKGSFSTLEIQRTEQGDSAMYLCASSSTRGTYEQYFGPGTRLTVT.

This chain links TRBV6-1 with TRBJ2-1, with D perhaps TRBD1 (7 bases). This CDR3 contains 13 residues. Trimming took 10 bases from V and 4 from J, leaving 14 bases between them. Germline CDR1 reads MNHNS; CDR2 reads SASEGT. The CDR3 here is CATQGGGYNEQFF. CDR3 sequence (DNA): TGTGCCACTCAGGGGGGCGGATACAATGAGCAGTTCTTC.

J is TRBJ2-1 and V is TRBV27; weak D call: TRBD2 (5 bases). Germline assignment: CDR1 MNHEY and CDR2 SMNVEV (reference sequence). Trimming removed 2 bases at V and 4 bases at J, with 9 bases between. The CDR3 consists of 14 residues. CDR3 DNA: TGTGCCAGCAGTTTACTAGCAGCATACAATGAGCAGTTCTTC. Translation gives CASSLLAAYNEQFF.

The chain carries TRBV9 and TRBJ2-3; D tentatively fits TRBD1 or TRBD2 (5 bases each). V lost 1 base, J lost 5 bases, and 11 bases lay in between. CDR1 is SGDLS and CDR2 is YYNGEE in the germline V gene. CDR3 length: 14 residues. CDR3 region: CASSVMGTQDTQYF. Written as DNA, the CDR3 is TGTGCCAGCAGCGTAATGGGGACCCAAGATACGCAGTATTTT. The variable domain in full, with the rest retrieved from reference TRBV9 and TRBJ2-3, is DSGVTQTPKHLITATGQRVTLRCSPRSGDLSVYWYQQSLDQGLQFLIQYYNGEERAKGNILERFSAQQFPDLHSELNLSSLELGDSALYFCASSVMGTQDTQYFGPGTRLTVL.

The chain joins TRBV9 to TRBJ2-5, with D unclear. This CDR3 contains 14 residues. The germline V gene encodes CDR1 SGDLS and CDR2 YYNGEE. Trimming cost V 0 bases and J 0 bases, with 6 bases left between them. CDR3 DNA sequence: TGTGCCAGCAGCGTAGGAAGGGACCAAGAGACCCAGTACTTC. It specifies CASSVGRDQETQYF.

The V gene is TRBV6-5, the J gene TRBJ2-5, with TRBD1 matching over 7 bases. The germline V gene encodes CDR1 MNHEY and CDR2 SVGAGI. J was trimmed by 1 base and V by 1 base; bases with no gene match: 6. This CDR3 is built from 16 residues. Here the CDR3 reads CASSYYAGTVQETQYF. The CDR3 DNA reads as TGTGCCAGCAGTTACTACGCCGGGACAGTCCAAGAGACCCAGTACTTC.

About this clone itself: Other DNA sequences in the sample encode the same CDR3. The genes are TRBV14 and TRBJ2-7, with 7 positions matching TRBD2. V dropped 7 bases and J dropped 2; count of bases not matched to a gene: 11. The V gene's germline CDR1 is SGHDN and CDR2 FVKESK. This CDR3 is 15 amino acids long. The CDR3 DNA reads as TGTGCCAGCACTAAAGGAGCGGGACCCACCTACGAGCAGTACTTC. Translating gives CASTKGAGPTYEQYF.

Comment on this clone: A junction end diverges from the germline sequence, so it may reflect a read error. This chain connects TRBV7-7 to TRBJ2-5; D is ambiguous. Per the germline V gene, CDR1 is SSHAT and CDR2 is FNYEAQ (reference sequence). The CDR3 is made up of 12 amino acids. CDR3 amino acids: CASSSAEETQYF. CDR3 bases: TGTGCTAGCAGCTCGGCCGAAGAGACCCAGTACTTC.

The chain joins TRBV10-2 to TRBJ2-6; the D call may be TRBD1 or TRBD2 (6 bases each). The CDR3 is 17 amino acids. V was pared by 3 bases and J by 0 bases, with 12 bases between. CDR1 WSHSY and CDR2 SAAADI come from the germline V gene. The CDR3 sequence: CASSDGGPYSGANVLTF. For the CDR3, the DNA is TGCGCCAGCAGTGATGGGGGGCCCTACTCTGGGGCCAACGTCCTGACTTTC.

This clone was detected only once. The genes are TRBV5-1 and TRBJ1-3, with D maybe TRBD1 (5 bases). V was trimmed by 0 bases and J by 0 bases, leaving 10 bases between them. The CDR3 totals 16 residues. Germline-derived CDR1 and CDR2 are SGHRS and YFSETQ. CDR3 sequence (DNA): TGCGCCAGCAGCTTGGACCAGGGCTACTCTGGAAACACCATATATTTT. Translated: CASSLDQGYSGNTIYF.

This chain connects TRBV7-3 to TRBJ2-3, with 8 bases lining up with TRBD2. The CDR3 runs to 15 residues. J lost 5 bases, V lost 4 bases, and 8 bases had no gene match. Germline lookup yields CDR1 SGHTA and CDR2 FQGTGA. Written as DNA, the CDR3 is TGTGCCAGCAGCTCTAGCGGGTCCGGGGGAGATACGCAGTATTTT. Encoded protein: CASSSSGSGGDTQYF.

CDR3 region: CASSLVGSTNQPQHF. Written as DNA, the CDR3 is TGTGCCAGCAGCTTGGTGGGCAGCACAAATCAGCCCCAGCATTTT. The rearrangement links TRBV5-6 to TRBJ1-5; D is ambiguous. Germline values: CDR1 SGHDT, CDR2 YYEEEE. Trimming cost V 0 bases and J 4 bases, with 11 bases left between them. CDR3 size: 15 residues.

The V call is TRBV7-8, the J call TRBJ1-4; tentatively, D is TRBD1 (5 bases). Per the germline V gene, CDR1 is SGHVS and CDR2 is FQNEAQ. The CDR3 contains 16 residues. Deletions cut 5 bases from V and 3 bases from J, with 16 bases between. The CDR3, as DNA: TGTGCCAGCAGCCTGAGACCCGAAGGGGCTAATGAAAAACTGTTTTTT. This translates into CASSLRPEGANEKLFF. The complete variable domain, with remaining parts taken from reference TRBV7-8 and TRBJ1-4, reads GAGVSQSPRYKVAKRGQDVALRCDPISGHVSLFWYQQALGQGPEFLTYFQNEAQLDKSGLPSDRFFAERPEGSVSTLKIQRTQQEDSAVYLCASSLRPEGANEKLFFGSGTQLSVL.

J is TRBJ1-5 and V is TRBV18; no reliable D call. Trimming pared 3 bases from V and 5 bases from J, leaving 14 bases between. This CDR3 has 15 amino acids. Germline values: CDR1 KGHSH, CDR2 LQKENI. Here the CDR3 DNA reads TGTGCCAGCTCACCCTATGAATTACTAGATCAGCCCCAGCATTTT. This encodes CASSPYELLDQPQHF.

This clone showed up just once. The chain recombines TRBV7-9 with TRBJ2-3; TRBD1 aligns across 9 bases. With 4 bases clipped from V and 0 bases from J, the junction kept 5 bases outside the gene matches. The V gene's germline CDR1 is SEHNR and CDR2 FQNEAQ (reference sequence). The CDR3 consists of 16 residues. The CDR3 coding sequence is TGTGCCAGCAGCTCCAGGACAGGGGAAAGCACAGATACGCAGTATTTT. The encoded protein is CASSSRTGESTDTQYF. Combining the CDR3 with reference TRBV7-9 and TRBJ2-3 gives the whole variable domain DTGVSQNPRHKITKRGQNVTFRCDPISEHNRLYWYRQTLGQGPEFLTYFQNEAQLEKSRLLSDRFSAERPKGSFSTLEIQRTEQGDSAMYLCASSSRTGESTDTQYFGPGTRLTVL.

The V gene is TRBV4-1, the J gene TRBJ1-1; D unresolved. Per the germline V gene, CDR1 is MGHRA and CDR2 is YSYEKL. The V gene lost 4 bases and the J gene lost 4 bases, with 13 bases spanning the gap. CDR3 length equals 14 residues. CDR3 residues: CASSPGLFGTEAFF. The CDR3 DNA sequence: TGCGCCAGCAGCCCTGGATTATTTGGCACTGAAGCTTTCTTT.

The chain carries TRBV5-6 and TRBJ2-5; 8 nucleotides line up with TRBD2. Trimming took 0 bases from V and 5 from J; bases not matched to a gene: 9. Germline V lookup: CDR1 SGHDT, CDR2 YYEEEE. CDR3 length equals 16 residues. In DNA, the CDR3 is TGTGCCAGCAGCTTGGGAGCGGGAGCCACCCGGGAGACCCAGTACTTC. Residues: CASSLGAGATRETQYF.

This chain uses TRBV6-4 with TRBJ2-3, with a possible D match to TRBD1 (5 bases). This CDR3 contains 13 residues. Germline CDR1 MRHNA, CDR2 SNTAGT. V lost 3 bases and J lost 3, with 7 bases in between. Written as DNA, the CDR3 is TGTGCCAGCAGTGAAGGGGAAACAGATACGCAGTATTTT. This translates into CASSEGETDTQYF.

The gene calls are TRBV2 and TRBJ2-1, with a weak D call TRBD2 (5 bases). Germline V gene sequence: CDR1 SNHLY, CDR2 FYNNEI. CDR3 size: 16 residues. Trimming cost V 6 bases and J 0 bases, with 15 bases left between them. CDR3 loop: CASSDREGTSYNEQFF. In DNA form, the CDR3 reads TGTGCCAGCAGCGACCGCGAGGGCACCTCCTACAATGAGCAGTTCTTC.

The CDR3 DNA sequence: TGCGCCAGCAGCCAAGTGGGGTTGGACATTCAGTACTTC. As protein: CASSQVGLDIQYF. The V gene is TRBV4-1, the J gene TRBJ2-4; no firm D call. The CDR3 is made up of 13 amino acids. Deletions cut 1 base from V and 8 bases from J, with 9 bases between. Germline CDR1 and CDR2: MGHRA and YSYEKL.

The V call is TRBV27, the J call TRBJ2-7; D assignment may be TRBD1 or TRBD2 (5 bases each). Trimming removed 7 bases at V and 4 bases at J, with 32 bases between. Germline lookup yields CDR1 MNHEY and CDR2 SMNVEV (reference sequence). The CDR3 runs to 19 residues. The CDR3 loop is CASNSYFKRGAGREYEQYF. Here the CDR3 DNA reads TGTGCCAGCAATTCTTATTTTAAGAGAGGGGCAGGGCGAGAGTACGAGCAGTACTTC.

The V gene is TRBV29-1, the J gene TRBJ2-1; D is unresolved. Trimming left V 3 bases short and J 6 bases short, with 15 bases between. Germline CDR1 and CDR2: SQVTM and ANQGSEA. This CDR3 is 14 amino acids long. The CDR3 coding sequence is TGCAGCGTTGAGGGTAAAGAACAACTCAATGAGCAGTTCTTC. This encodes CSVEGKEQLNEQFF.

This sequence joins TRBV28 and TRBJ2-3; perhaps TRBD1 as D (6 bases). The CDR3 is 13 residues long. V dropped 3 bases and J dropped 6 bases, with 10 bases sitting between them. Germline loops: CDR1 MDHEN, CDR2 SYDVKM. The DNA of the CDR3 is TGTGCCAGCAGTTTTGCAGGGGATGATACGCAGTATTTT. Translated: CASSFAGDDTQYF.

The chain couples TRBV9 to TRBJ2-7; D unclear. CDR1 and CDR2 (germline): SGDLS, YYNGEE. The V end was cut by 0 bases, the J end by 3 bases, with 7 bases between. This CDR3 is 13 amino acids long. The chain's CDR3 is CASSVGDLYEQYF. DNA of the CDR3: TGTGCCAGCAGCGTAGGCGACCTCTACGAGCAGTACTTC.

This chain uses TRBV29-1 with TRBJ2-1, with 9 bases identical to TRBD1. Trimming took 6 bases from V and 4 from J; bases not matched to a gene: 7. Germline V CDR1 and CDR2: SQVTM, ANQGSEA. This CDR3 has 14 residues. DNA of the CDR3: TGCAGCGTACTTGACAGGGGGTTATACAATGAGCAGTTCTTC. It specifies CSVLDRGLYNEQFF.

The genes are TRBV4-1 and TRBJ2-7; TRBD2 agrees at 8 bases. V shed 2 bases and J 3 bases; nucleotides not matched to a gene: 6. Germline CDR1 MGHRA, CDR2 YSYEKL. The CDR3 contains 15 residues. The CDR3 here is CASSQTLAGVYEQYF. The CDR3 bases are TGCGCCAGCAGCCAAACCCTAGCGGGTGTCTACGAGCAGTACTTC.

The DNA for the CDR3 is TGTGCCAGCAGCCTCGGACGTAGGACTAGCGGCCGAGGTGGCGAGCAGTACTTC. Protein product: CASSLGRRTSGRGGEQYF. The V call is TRBV7-9, the J call TRBJ2-7, with 10 bases fitting TRBD2. CDR1 is SEHNR, CDR2 FQNEAQ, per germline (reference sequence). With 5 bases clipped from V and 6 bases from J, the junction kept 19 bases outside the gene matches. The CDR3 sequence is 18 residues long. The variable domain in full, completed from reference TRBV7-9 and TRBJ2-7, reads DTGVSQNPRHKITKRGQNVTFRCDPISEHNRLYWYRQTLGQGPEFLTYFQNEAQLEKSRLLSDRFSAERPKGSFSTLEIQRTEQGDSAMYLCASSLGRRTSGRGGEQYFGPGTRLTVT.

The chain couples TRBV6-6 to TRBJ2-3; 11 positions match TRBD2. V shed 2 bases, J shed 7 bases, and the junction held 2 bases outside the gene matches. The CDR3 contains 14 residues. CDR1 is MNHNY, CDR2 SVGAGI, per germline (reference sequence). The CDR3 sequence is CASSYGTSGNTQYF. The CDR3 DNA follows: TGTGCCAGCAGTTACGGGACTAGCGGAAATACGCAGTATTTT.

The gene calls are TRBV11-3 and TRBJ2-7; no definite D call. The CDR3 consists of 15 residues. V shed 5 bases and J shed 5 bases, with 19 bases lying between them. Germline CDR1 is SGHNT and CDR2 is YENEEA. This CDR3 reads CASSQPLKLTHEQYF. DNA of the CDR3: TGTGCCAGCAGCCAGCCCCTCAAATTGACCCACGAGCAGTACTTC.

V gene TRBV13 combines with J gene TRBJ1-2; TRBD1 matches at 9 bases. With 4 bases clipped from V and 4 bases from J, the junction kept 10 bases outside the gene matches. Germline V gene data show CDR1 as PRHDT and CDR2 as FYEKMQ (reference sequence). The CDR3 is 16 amino acids. The CDR3 sequence: CASSSGGQGALYGYTF. CDR3 coding DNA: TGTGCCAGCAGCTCCGGGGGACAGGGAGCACTCTATGGCTACACCTTC.